This T cell receptor beta chain was profiled in a study of shared clonotypes between healthy human individuals. Notes on the study in general: The authors sampled blood alone, and tissue repertoires likely differ.

Nashville, Tennessee was home to all donors, who were Caucasian adults. With regard to this clone: Its target is unknown.

V lost 5 bases, J lost 0 bases, and 17 bases lay in between. This CDR3 is built from 16 residues. Germline V gene lookup returns CDR1 SEHNR and CDR2 FQNEAQ (reference sequence). Repertoires were generated with immunoSEQ multiplex PCR, while TCRdb's copy carries only in-frame clones and drops some. The sample holds 2,100,000 or so clones, 90% to 97% seen once. This receptor was obtained from a man younger than 35 in good health. Input material: naive CD4+ T cells sorted from blood. The subset here: CD45RA+ positively selected. V is TRBV7-9 and J is TRBJ2-7; a weak D match, TRBD2 (7 bases). The CDR3 is CASSPSGRGGSYEQYF. For the CDR3, the DNA is TGTGCCAGCAGCCCTAGCGGCAGGGGAGGCTCCTACGAGCAGTACTTC.